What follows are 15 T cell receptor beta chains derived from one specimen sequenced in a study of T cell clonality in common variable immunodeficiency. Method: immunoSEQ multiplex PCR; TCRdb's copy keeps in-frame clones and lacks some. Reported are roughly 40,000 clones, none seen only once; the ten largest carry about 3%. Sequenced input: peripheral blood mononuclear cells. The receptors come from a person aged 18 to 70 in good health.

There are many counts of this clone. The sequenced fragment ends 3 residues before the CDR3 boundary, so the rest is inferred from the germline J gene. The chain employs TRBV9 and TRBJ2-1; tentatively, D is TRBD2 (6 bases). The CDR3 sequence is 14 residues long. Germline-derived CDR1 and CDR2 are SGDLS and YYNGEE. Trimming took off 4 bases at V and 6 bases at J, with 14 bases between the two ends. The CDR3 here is CASSPGARGNEQFF. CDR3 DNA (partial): TGTGCCAGCAGCCCGGGAGCGCGGGGCAATGAG.

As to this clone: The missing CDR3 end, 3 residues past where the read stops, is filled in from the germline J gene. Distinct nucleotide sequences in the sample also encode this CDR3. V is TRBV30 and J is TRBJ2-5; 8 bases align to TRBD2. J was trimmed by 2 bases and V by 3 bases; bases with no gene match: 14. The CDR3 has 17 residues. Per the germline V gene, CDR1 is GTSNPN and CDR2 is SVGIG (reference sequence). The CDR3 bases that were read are TGTGCCTGGAGAGGGGTAGCGAGCGGGGGCAAGCAAGAGACC. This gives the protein CAWRGVASGGKQET. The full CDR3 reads CAWRGVASGGKQETQYF.

Partial CDR3 DNA: TGCAGCGTTGATGTTCGGGGACAGACGTCTGGCGAG. Residues: CSVDVRGQTSGE. The complete CDR3 reads CSVDVRGQTSGEQYF. The rearrangement joins TRBV29-1 to TRBJ2-7; 7 bases line up with TRBD1. The read ends 3 residues before the CDR3 terminus; that terminus is restored from the germline J gene. V was pared by 3 bases and J by 6 bases, with 14 bases of the junction left unmatched. Germline loops: CDR1 SQVTM, CDR2 ANQGSEA. This CDR3 is built from 15 residues.

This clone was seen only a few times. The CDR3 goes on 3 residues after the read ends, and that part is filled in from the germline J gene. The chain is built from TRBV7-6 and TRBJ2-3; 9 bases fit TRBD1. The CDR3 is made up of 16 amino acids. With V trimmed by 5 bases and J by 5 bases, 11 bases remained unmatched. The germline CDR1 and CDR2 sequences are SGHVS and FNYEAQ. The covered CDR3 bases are TGTGCCAGCAGCCAAATAGACAGGGGGTCAGAAGATACG. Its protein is CASSQIDRGSEDT. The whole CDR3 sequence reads CASSQIDRGSEDTQYF. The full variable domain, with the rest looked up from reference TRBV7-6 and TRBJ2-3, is GAGVSQSPRYKVTKRGQDVALRCDPISGHVSLYWYRQALGQGPEFLTYFNYEAQQDKSGLPNDRFSAERPEGSISTLTIQRTEQRDSAMYRCASSQIDRGSEDTQYFGPGTRLTVL.

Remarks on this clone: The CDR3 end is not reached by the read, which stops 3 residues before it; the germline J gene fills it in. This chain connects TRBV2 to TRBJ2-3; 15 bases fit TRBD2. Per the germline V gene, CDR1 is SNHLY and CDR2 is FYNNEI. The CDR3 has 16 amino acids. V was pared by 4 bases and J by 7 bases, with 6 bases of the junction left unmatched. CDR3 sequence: CASSAGLAGGAYTQYF. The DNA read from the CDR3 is TGTGCCAGCAGTGCGGGACTAGCGGGGGGCGCGTATACG.

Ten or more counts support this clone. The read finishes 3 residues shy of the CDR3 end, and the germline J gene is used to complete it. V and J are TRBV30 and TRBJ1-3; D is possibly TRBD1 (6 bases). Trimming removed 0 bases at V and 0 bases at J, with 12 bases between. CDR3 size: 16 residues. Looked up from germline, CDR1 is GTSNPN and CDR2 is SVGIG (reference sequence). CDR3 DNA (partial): TGTGCCTGGAGTGTACGTGGGGGCCCCTCTGGAAACACC. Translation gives CAWSVRGGPSGNT. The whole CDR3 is CAWSVRGGPSGNTIYF.

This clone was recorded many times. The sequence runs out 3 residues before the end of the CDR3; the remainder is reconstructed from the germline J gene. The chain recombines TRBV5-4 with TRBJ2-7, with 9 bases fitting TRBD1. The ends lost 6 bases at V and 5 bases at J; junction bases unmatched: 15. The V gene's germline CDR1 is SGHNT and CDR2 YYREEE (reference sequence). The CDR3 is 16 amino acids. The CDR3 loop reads CASNPKTGGSFDEQYF. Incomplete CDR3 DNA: TGTGCCAGCAACCCGAAGACAGGGGGAAGTTTTGACGAG.

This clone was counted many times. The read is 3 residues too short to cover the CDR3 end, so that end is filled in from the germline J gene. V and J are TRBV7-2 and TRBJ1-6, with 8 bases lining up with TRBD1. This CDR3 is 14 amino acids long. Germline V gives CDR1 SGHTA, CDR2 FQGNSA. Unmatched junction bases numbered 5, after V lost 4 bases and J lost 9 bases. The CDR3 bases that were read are TGTGCCAGCAGCTGGACAGGGATGGGTTCACCC. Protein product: CASSWTGMGSP. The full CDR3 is CASSWTGMGSPLHF.

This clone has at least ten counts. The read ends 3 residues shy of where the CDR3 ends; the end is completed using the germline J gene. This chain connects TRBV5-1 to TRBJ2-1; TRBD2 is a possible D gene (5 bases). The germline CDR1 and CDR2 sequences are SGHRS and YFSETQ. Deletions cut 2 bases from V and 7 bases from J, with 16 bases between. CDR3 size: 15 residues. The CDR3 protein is CASSLEGRPRNEQFF. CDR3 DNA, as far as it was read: TGCGCCAGCAGCTTAGAGGGTCGGCCGCGTAATGAG.

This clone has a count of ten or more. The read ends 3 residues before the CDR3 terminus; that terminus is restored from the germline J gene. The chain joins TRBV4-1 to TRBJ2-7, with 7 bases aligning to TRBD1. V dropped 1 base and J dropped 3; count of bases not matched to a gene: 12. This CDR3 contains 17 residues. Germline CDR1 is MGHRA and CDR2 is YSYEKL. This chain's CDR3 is CASSQAVRGGNRYEQYF. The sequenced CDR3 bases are TGCGCCAGCAGCCAAGCCGTACGAGGGGGCAATCGCTACGAG.

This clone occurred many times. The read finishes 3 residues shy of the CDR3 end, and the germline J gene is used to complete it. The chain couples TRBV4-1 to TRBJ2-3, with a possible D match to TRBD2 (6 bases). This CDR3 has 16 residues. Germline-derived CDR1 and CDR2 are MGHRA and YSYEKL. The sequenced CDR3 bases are TGCGCCAGCAGCCATGACGGGACTTCGCACGGGGAGACG. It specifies CASSHDGTSHGET. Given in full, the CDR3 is CASSHDGTSHGETQYF.

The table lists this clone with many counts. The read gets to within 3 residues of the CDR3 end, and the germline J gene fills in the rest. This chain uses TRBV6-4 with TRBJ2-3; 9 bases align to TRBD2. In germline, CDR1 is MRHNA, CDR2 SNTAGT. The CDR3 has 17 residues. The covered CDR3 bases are TGTGCCAGCAGTGACTCGAACGGACTAGCGCAGGAAGAGACG. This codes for CASSDSNGLAQEET. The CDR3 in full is CASSDSNGLAQEETQYF.

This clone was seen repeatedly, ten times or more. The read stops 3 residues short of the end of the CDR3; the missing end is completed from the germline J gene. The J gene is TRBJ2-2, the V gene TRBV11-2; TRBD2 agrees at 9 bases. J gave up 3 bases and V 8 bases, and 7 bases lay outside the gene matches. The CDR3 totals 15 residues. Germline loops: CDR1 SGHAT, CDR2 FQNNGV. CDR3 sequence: CASGKTSGYTGELFF. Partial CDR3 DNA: TGTGCCAGCGGCAAGACTAGCGGATACACCGGGGAG.

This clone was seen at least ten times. CDR3 DNA, as far as it was read: TGTGCCAGCTACCTGACAGGGTCCAATCAGCCC. It codes for CASYLTGSNQP. The complete CDR3 sequence is CASYLTGSNQPQHF. V gene TRBV19 combines with J gene TRBJ1-5; 7 bases match TRBD1. The sequence runs out 3 residues before the end of the CDR3; the remainder is reconstructed from the germline J gene. Germline V gene lookup returns CDR1 LNHDA and CDR2 SQIVND (reference sequence). This CDR3 spans 14 amino acids. Trimming cost V 9 bases and J 3 bases; bases outside gene matches: 8.

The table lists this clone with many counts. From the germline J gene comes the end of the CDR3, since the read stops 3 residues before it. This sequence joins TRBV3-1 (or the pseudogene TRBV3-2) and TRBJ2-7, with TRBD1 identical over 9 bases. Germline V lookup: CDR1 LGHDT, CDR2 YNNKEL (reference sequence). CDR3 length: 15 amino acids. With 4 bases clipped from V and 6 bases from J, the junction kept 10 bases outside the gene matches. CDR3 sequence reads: CASSRGQGRSGEQYF. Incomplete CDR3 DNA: TGTGCCAGCAGCCGAGGACAGGGGAGATCGGGCGAG.